The 28 T cell receptor beta chains in this list originate from one sample, sequenced in a study of shared clonotypes between healthy human individuals. Sequenced by immunoSEQ multiplex PCR; TCRdb stores in-frame clones only, minus some. The data hold 730,000 or so clones, with around 72% observed a single time. Sequences were obtained from memory CD4+ T cells sorted from blood. The subset denotes: CD45RA-negative fraction. The receptor source for this set is a woman aged 25-40 years in good health.

The rearrangement uses TRBV5-2 and TRBJ2-7; TRBD1, as called in the table, went unchecked against the DNA. TRBV5-2 is tagged as a pseudogene. This CDR3 is 16 amino acids long. CDR3 in DNA: TGCGCCAGCAGCCAAGAACTGACAGGGTCCCTCTACGAGCAGTACTTC. This sequence encodes CASSQELTGSLYEQYF.

This clone appeared once. The chain joins TRBV28 to TRBJ1-5; D is uncertain. The germline CDR1 and CDR2 sequences are MDHEN and SYDVKM. This CDR3 region has 14 residues. V gave up 6 bases and J gave up 12 bases, with 21 bases separating them. The CDR3 sequence: CASSLKPRAMGQHF. CDR3 DNA sequence: TGTGCCAGCAGCCTGAAACCCCGGGCAATGGGCCAGCATTTT.

The chain combines TRBV2 with TRBJ2-4, with 8 bases aligning to TRBD2. Germline CDR1 SNHLY, CDR2 FYNNEI. The CDR3 runs 18 residues. V dropped 2 bases and J dropped 0; count of bases not matched to a gene: 9. This chain's CDR3 is CASSEISGNLLAKNIQYF. CDR3 coding DNA: TGTGCCAGCAGTGAAATTAGCGGGAACCTTCTAGCCAAAAACATTCAGTACTTC.

The J gene is TRBJ1-5, the V gene TRBV4-1; possible D gene TRBD1, 5 bases. The CDR3 spans 17 residues. Between the trimmed V and J ends, which lost 5 bases and 1 base, there was a span of 18 bases. CDR1 MGHRA and CDR2 YSYEKL come from the germline V gene. CDR3 protein: CASSDPGGKVSNQPQHF. As DNA, the CDR3 is TGCGCCAGCAGCGATCCCGGGGGAAAAGTAAGCAATCAGCCCCAGCATTTT.

The chain links TRBV4-1 to TRBJ1-2; tentatively, D is TRBD1 (5 bases). The CDR3 has 15 residues. Germline V CDR1 and CDR2: MGHRA, YSYEKL. The V and J ends lost 10 bases and 0 bases respectively, with 18 bases between them. The CDR3: CATGWGDPTNYGYTF. For the CDR3, the DNA is TGCGCCACCGGGTGGGGGGATCCTACTAACTATGGCTACACCTTC.

The chain joins TRBV2 to TRBJ1-5, with 7 bases lining up with TRBD1. The CDR3 length is 14 residues. V shed 5 bases and J 7 bases; nucleotides not matched to a gene: 8. CDR1 is SNHLY and CDR2 is FYNNEI in the germline V gene. The chain's CDR3 is CASSSSTGDQPQHF. In DNA, the CDR3 is TGTGCCAGCAGTTCTTCAACAGGGGACCAGCCCCAGCATTTT.

This sequence joins TRBV5-1 and TRBJ2-3; 10 nucleotides match TRBD2. The junction had 5 bases not matched to a gene; V was cut back by 4 bases and J by 3 bases. CDR3 size: 15 residues. Germline values: CDR1 SGHRS, CDR2 YFSETQ. The CDR3 is CASSMTSGQTDTQYF. Written as DNA, the CDR3 is TGCGCCAGCAGCATGACTAGCGGGCAAACAGATACGCAGTATTTT.

This clone was seen only once. V usage is TRBV4-1 and J usage is TRBJ2-7; weak D call: TRBD1 (5 bases). V lost 2 bases to trimming and J lost 5 bases, with 19 bases between them. The CDR3 loop spans 16 amino acids. From germline, CDR1 is MGHRA and CDR2 YSYEKL. CDR3 region: CASSQPGRKGWDEQYF. The DNA of the CDR3 is TGCGCCAGCAGCCAACCCGGACGGAAGGGGTGGGACGAGCAGTACTTC.

The rearrangement joins TRBV27 to TRBJ2-1; 8 nucleotides line up with TRBD2. This CDR3 has 14 amino acids. Germline CDR1 and CDR2: MNHEY and SMNVEV (reference sequence). V lost 6 bases, J lost 0 bases, and 1 base stayed unmatched. The CDR3 protein is CASSSGSSYNEQFF. CDR3 nucleotide sequence: TGTGCCAGCAGCAGCGGGAGCTCCTACAATGAGCAGTTCTTC.

The J gene is TRBJ1-1, the V gene TRBV28; 9 nucleotides line up with TRBD1. Germline trimming cut 6 bases from V and 4 bases from J; bases unmatched to any gene: 6. This CDR3 has 14 amino acids. Germline V lookup: CDR1 MDHEN, CDR2 SYDVKM. CDR3 nucleotide sequence: TGTGCCAGCAGGTCGGGACAGGGAGTCACTGAAGCTTTCTTT. This gives the protein CASRSGQGVTEAFF.

This clone was found a few times. The chain employs TRBV6-1 and TRBJ2-1, with 8 bases identical to TRBD2. The CDR3 covers 16 residues. The germline gives CDR1 MNHNS, CDR2 SASEGT. Trimming cost V 4 bases and J 2 bases; bases outside gene matches: 7. The DNA for the CDR3 is TGTGCCAGCAGTGTGTTGGAGCGGGAGCCCTACAATGAGCAGTTCTTC. It encodes CASSVLEREPYNEQFF.

For this clone: Other DNA variants within this sample encode the same CDR3. This chain connects TRBV7-9 to TRBJ2-7, with D unclear. The germline gives CDR1 SEHNR, CDR2 FQNEAQ (reference sequence). The V end lost 1 base, the J end lost 1 base, and 5 bases lay between the germline ends. The length of the CDR3 is 13 residues. The CDR3 DNA is TGTGCCAGCAGCTTAGACACTTCCTACGAGCAGTACTTC. It encodes CASSLDTSYEQYF.

The table lists this clone with many counts. The rearrangement links TRBV5-4 to TRBJ2-1; D gene ambiguous. Trimming stripped 3 bases from V and 11 bases from J, with 18 bases between. The germline V gene encodes CDR1 SGHNT and CDR2 YYREEE (reference sequence). This CDR3 contains 14 residues. Here the CDR3 reads CASSSTAPEYKQFF. CDR3 nucleotide sequence: TGTGCCAGCAGCTCCACCGCCCCCGAGTACAAGCAGTTCTTC. Full variable domain (outside the CDR3, taken from reference TRBV5-4 and TRBJ2-1): ETGVTQSPTHLIKTRGQQVTLRCSSQSGHNTVSWYQQALGQGPQFIFQYYREEENGRGNFPPRFSGLQFPNYSSELNVNALELDDSALYLCASSSTAPEYKQFFGPGTRLTVL.

Only a few counts were recorded for this clone. Different DNA sequences within this sample yield the same CDR3. The rearrangement links TRBV5-1 to TRBJ2-4; the match to TRBD1 covers 9 bases. This CDR3 has 13 residues. The germline CDR1 and CDR2 sequences are SGHRS and YFSETQ. Unmatched junction bases numbered 1, after V lost 0 bases and J lost 9 bases. CDR3 DNA sequence: TGCGCCAGCAGCTTGGGACAGGGGGGCATTCAGTACTTC. This codes for CASSLGQGGIQYF.

This rearrangement joins TRBV18 to TRBJ2-7, with 9 bases matching TRBD1. The CDR3 totals 13 residues. The J segment lost 4 bases and the V segment lost 5 bases, leaving 3 bases of the junction unmatched. Germline CDR1 and CDR2: KGHSH and LQKENI. CDR3 coding DNA: TGTGCCAGCTCAGGGGGACAGGGATACGAGCAGTACTTC. Translated, it gives CASSGGQGYEQYF.

The rearrangement joins TRBV11-2 to TRBJ2-6; TRBD1 aligns across 7 bases. Germline V lookup: CDR1 SGHAT, CDR2 FQNNGV. The CDR3 runs 19 residues. V shed 3 bases and J 0 bases; nucleotides not matched to a gene: 11. The CDR3 loop reads CASSFPPGQRSSGANVLTF. DNA of the CDR3: TGTGCCAGCAGCTTCCCCCCGGGACAGAGAAGCTCTGGGGCCAACGTCCTGACTTTC.

V and J are TRBV29-1 and TRBJ1-2; D is unclear. The CDR3 consists of 12 residues. The germline V gene has CDR1 SQVTM and CDR2 ANQGSEA. V lost 5 bases to trimming and J lost 6 bases, with 13 bases between them. CDR3 amino acids: CSVRTDLHGYTF. The CDR3 region has the DNA TGCAGCGTTCGGACGGACCTTCATGGCTACACCTTC.

V usage is TRBV28 and J usage is TRBJ2-7; 10 bases match TRBD2. The CDR3 runs 18 residues. Germline CDR1 MDHEN, CDR2 SYDVKM. V was pared by 0 bases and J by 0 bases, with 8 bases of the junction left unmatched. This chain's CDR3 is CASSLWPPRLAGSYEQYF. CDR3 DNA: TGTGCCAGCAGTTTATGGCCTCCTCGACTAGCGGGCTCCTACGAGCAGTACTTC.

Comments on this clone: Distinct nucleotide sequences in the sample also encode this CDR3. The chain employs TRBV5-1 and TRBJ2-3, with D perhaps matching TRBD2 (5 bases). The CDR3 totals 15 residues. Germline CDR1 and CDR2: SGHRS and YFSETQ. Trimming shortened V by 0 bases and J by 2 bases, and 10 bases separated the two germline ends. CDR3 nucleotides: TGCGCCAGCAGCTTGGTGGGCGGGTCCACAGATACGCAGTATTTT. Translated, it gives CASSLVGGSTDTQYF.

V gene TRBV19 combines with J gene TRBJ2-7, with TRBD1 identical over 7 bases. J was trimmed by 0 bases and V by 8 bases; bases with no gene match: 10. Germline assignment: CDR1 LNHDA and CDR2 SQIVND (reference sequence). The CDR3 runs to 15 residues. The CDR3 region has the DNA TGTGCCAGTCGGTATTCTTGGGACAGCTCCTACGAGCAGTACTTC. It yields the protein CASRYSWDSSYEQYF.

DNA of the CDR3: TGTGCCAGCAGTGACTCGGGTCCTAGTGAGGAGACCCAGTACTTC. This codes for CASSDSGPSEETQYF. The J gene is TRBJ2-5, the V gene TRBV6-4, with no clear D. Germline CDR1 MRHNA, CDR2 SNTAGT. V gave up 0 bases and J gave up 5 bases, with 13 bases separating them. The CDR3 has 15 residues.

V is TRBV5-4 and J is TRBJ2-7; D unclear. The V gene lost 4 bases and the J gene lost 0 bases, with 11 bases spanning the gap. This CDR3 has 14 residues. Germline V lookup: CDR1 SGHNT, CDR2 YYREEE (reference sequence). DNA of the CDR3: TGTGCCAGCAGCACGAAGGTTCGCTCCTACGAGCAGTACTTC. It is translated as CASSTKVRSYEQYF. Full variable domain (rest looked up from reference TRBV5-4 and TRBJ2-7): ETGVTQSPTHLIKTRGQQVTLRCSSQSGHNTVSWYQQALGQGPQFIFQYYREEENGRGNFPPRFSGLQFPNYSSELNVNALELDDSALYLCASSTKVRSYEQYFGPGTRLTVT.

There are many counts of this clone. V is TRBV29-1 and J is TRBJ2-3, with a possible D match to TRBD2 (6 bases). Germline CDR1 is SQVTM and CDR2 is ANQGSEA. The CDR3 is 13 amino acids. Trimming stripped 4 bases from V and 2 bases from J, with 10 bases between. The DNA for the CDR3 is TGCAGCGTTGTCGCGGGAAACACAGATACGCAGTATTTT. Protein product: CSVVAGNTDTQYF.

The CDR3 loop reads CANRGYHEEKLFF. CDR3 nucleotides: TGTGCCAACAGGGGATACCACGAGGAAAAACTGTTTTTT. The rearrangement uses TRBV2 and TRBJ1-4, with 7 nucleotides matching TRBD1. V shed 10 bases and J 8 bases; nucleotides not matched to a gene: 10. Germline CDR1 reads SNHLY; CDR2 reads FYNNEI. The CDR3 is 13 amino acids.

Details on this clone: This sample includes further DNA sequences coding for the same CDR3. The genes are TRBV7-9 and TRBJ2-3; D is ambiguous. The germline V gene encodes CDR1 SEHNR and CDR2 FQNEAQ (reference sequence). This CDR3 has 14 amino acids. V was cut by 5 bases and J by 2 bases, with 11 bases left in between. In nucleotides, the CDR3 is TGTGCCAGCAGCCCCACCTCCTCCACAGATACGCAGTATTTT. This codes for CASSPTSSTDTQYF.

This clone is medium-sized within its sample. This chain links TRBV5-8 with TRBJ2-1; 9 bases agree with TRBD2. This CDR3 spans 12 amino acids. After removal of 6 bases from V and 7 bases from J, the junction contained 2 bases not matched to a gene. CDR1 SGHTS and CDR2 YDEGEE come from the germline V gene. The CDR3 loop is CASKTSGNEQFF. The CDR3, as DNA: TGTGCCAGCAAAACTAGCGGGAATGAGCAGTTCTTC.

The chain recombines TRBV5-1 with TRBJ2-4; possibly TRBD2 for D (5 bases). The CDR3 spans 18 residues. Trimming stripped 0 bases from V and 0 bases from J, with 16 bases between. Per germline, CDR1 SGHRS and CDR2 YFSETQ. The CDR3 here is CASSLASIGLLAKNIQYF. CDR3 DNA: TGCGCCAGCAGCTTGGCCAGTATCGGACTGTTAGCCAAAAACATTCAGTACTTC.

The V gene is TRBV6-1, the J gene TRBJ1-2; maybe TRBD1 (5 bases). From germline, CDR1 is MNHNS and CDR2 SASEGT. V was trimmed by 6 bases and J by 5 bases, leaving 16 bases between them. The CDR3 is made up of 14 amino acids. CDR3 DNA sequence: TGTGCCAGCAGAGGTTACGGGACGGTATATGGCTACACCTTC. The encoded protein is CASRGYGTVYGYTF.